The T cell receptor (beta chain) described here comes from a study of blood T cell repertoires in COVID-19. Study-level background: COVID-19 samples, acute and convalescent, were from the United States, Italy and Spain. In each case, the material was cDNA or gDNA derived from T cells, B-cell-depleted T cells, or PBMCs.

There are 19 residues in the CDR3. V lost 5 bases, J lost 4 bases, and 15 bases stayed unmatched. Germline V gives CDR1 SGHRS, CDR2 YFSETQ. Using immunoSEQ multiplex PCR, the repertoire was profiled, and TCRdb retains in-frame clones only, with some absent. The sample contains about 140,000 clones, 80% to 90% of which appear only once. The sequencing sample was made of peripheral blood. The chain joins TRBV5-1 to TRBJ2-2, with TRBD2 matching over 12 bases. The sequence was collected from a woman aged 60-75 years with active COVID-19. CDR3 region: CASSGTLFPGLAGTGELFF. The CDR3 bases are TGCGCCAGCAGTGGGACACTTTTCCCGGGACTAGCGGGCACCGGGGAGCTGTTTTTT.